What follows describes a single T cell receptor (beta chain). This clone showed up just once. Its antigen specificity is not known. Qualities for individual bases were not recorded, and no much larger clone is one base off. Receptor amplification or capture employed the immunoSEQ multiplex PCR assay. A mixture of 60 forward primers for TCR Vbeta segments and 13 reverse primers for TCR Jbeta segments was used in the multiplex PCR. The CDR3 region of rearranged TCR beta genes was amplified from genomic DNA by a multiplex PCR assay. Amplified TCR beta libraries were sequenced as 87-base-pair reads on the Illumina HiSeq System. Concerning the study's data processing: In a later analysis, some 80 million unique TCR beta chains were counted across the 690 or so repertoires, and roughly 10 million of these chains were shared by at least two donors. A nearest-neighbor algorithm error-corrected the raw reads and collapsed the reads into unique sequences, merging closely related sequences to remove PCR and sequencing errors. Alignment of CDR3 sequences to IMGT reference sequences was used to assign V, D and J gene segments. Each retained sequence needed at least a six-nucleotide match to both a V gene segment and a J gene segment. A rearrangement was called productive if the CDR3 had no stop codons and remained in frame with V and J, and every other rearrangement was called non-productive. Following IMGT convention, CDR3 was defined as the stretch from the second conserved V-encoded cysteine to the conserved J-encoded phenylalanine. Sequences without an unambiguous match to a single V gene segment were excluded from the earlier analysis of a few hundred of the donors. An earlier analysis of 550 to 650 of the donors classified V segments as functional when productive rearrangements were above 56.7% and as segregating when the standard deviation between donors was above 5%. A statistical classification framework was developed to diagnose cytomegalovirus status using the catalog of TCR beta chain sequences. In a later analysis, TCR nucleotide sequences were compared against IMGT/GENE-DB human TR gene sequences so that V and J genes could be assigned. The TCRdist pipeline was used in a later analysis to assign CDR3 sequences and most-parsimonious VDJ recombination scenarios. In a later analysis, every TCR beta chain was defined by the combination of its CDR3 amino acid sequence and its V-gene family, and reads without a unique V-gene family were dropped. A later analysis removed 550 to 700 highly shared, low-generation-probability nucleotide sequences to deal with suspected cross-contamination and a sequencing artifact. For each public chain, a later analysis derived a clonal expansion index from normalized ranks of inferred template counts within each repertoire. A later analysis computed generation probabilities with a VDJ recombination model fitted to out-of-frame rearrangements, and checked the results against IGoR. A later analysis scored TCR-TCR, TCR-HLA and TCR-CMV co-occurrence with hypergeometric tests, applying a repertoire-size bias correction to TCR pairs. In a later analysis, false discovery rates were estimated by permuting HLA or CMV assignments 20 times. In a later analysis, co-occurring TCRs were grouped using DBSCAN, with TCRdist sequence similarity added in when clustering inside HLA-allele-positive subsets. Co-occurrence clustering excluded repertoires with fewer than 30,000 or more than 120,000 public chains, plus five with anomalous nucleotide sharing. In TCRdb, the immuneACCESS table is reduced to in-frame sequences with V and J assigned. These tables do not hold every clone; where another copy was compared, an unresolved V gene accounts for under half, and the others remain unexplained. The DNA was the basis for D and trimming; V, J and clone size are from that table. This sample holds some 180,000 clones; around 75% were observed only once. The ten most abundant clones make up 2.9% of the sample.

The cohort was made up of 650 to 700 healthy bone marrow donors. At the time of sampling, every cohort member was nominally healthy, though immune exposures that went unrecorded were likely present. The donor tested CMV seronegative, placing the donor among the approximately 360 seronegative members of the cohort. Each donor provided a peripheral blood sample, and peripheral blood mononuclear cells were used for TCR beta sequencing. Genomic DNA extraction from the blood cell samples was performed with the Qiagen DNeasy Blood Extraction Kit. This record comes from a study of cytomegalovirus exposure and HLA in healthy donors (dated by TCRdb to about 2017). Study-wide context: An earlier analysis of several hundred of the donors reported roughly 300 Gb of sequence data and 117 million unique TCR beta sequences obtained from some 200 million T cells. Roughly 310 gigabases of sequencing data and approximately 84 million unique TCR sequences were included in an early release covering around 650 HLA-typed donors. The genetic ancestry cluster associated with self-reported Caucasian donors included over 65% of the 300 to 400 genotyped donors. The study aimed to test whether cataloging public T cell receptors could reveal signatures of past pathogen exposure. The T cell repertoires of several hundred subjects were profiled by immunosequencing and related to cytomegalovirus serostatus. Along with the roughly 700-subject first cohort, a separate validation cohort of about 110 different subjects was used. High-throughput TCR immunosequencing, statistical association of individual TCRs with disease status, and machine learning were combined to predict cytomegalovirus infection status. A later analysis re-examined previously published TCR beta repertoires from just over 650 donors and added high-resolution HLA genotyping to investigate patterns of TCR occurrence. Rather than using new phenotypic data, the later analysis identified candidate immune exposures from TCR beta sequences and from how often those sequences occurred across donors. To decide whether each TCR beta V gene segment behaved as functional or pseudogenic, an earlier analysis of some 600 of the donors relied on high-throughput TCR beta sequencing. Donor age, sex, ethnicity and CMV serostatus were compiled together with the repertoire data. In a later genetic analysis, genome-wide SNP genotypes for about three fifths of the roughly 670 donors were used, and that subset was treated as a discovery cohort. All discovery cohort repertoires had been generated on a single sequencing platform. Class I and class II HLA loci were covered by the typing at four-digit resolution. Typing coverage differed by locus: A, B, C, DRB1 and DQB1 were typed in roughly 620-640 donors, DQA1 in approximately 520, DPA1 in over 600, and DPB1 in 400 to 480. Roughly 5 DR-DQ haplotypes were handled as single units for association and clustering, since linkage in the cohort was strong. Among some 400 genotyped donors of the cohort, an average of approximately 240,000 unique TCR beta nucleotide sequences was sequenced per donor, of which roughly 17% were non-productive.

Study-wide conclusions, independent of this receptor: Three of the identified cytomegalovirus-associated TCR beta chains were confirmed in vitro to be specific for cytomegalovirus antigens. The classifier was reported to diagnose cytomegalovirus status with high specificity and sensitivity in both the original and validation cohorts. The cohort was sequenced for TCR beta chains only, and without alpha or paired-chain data the features that could be detected were limited. Compared with the roughly 600-donor mean, donors in an Asian-associated ancestry cluster had fewer N-insertions in productive TCRs, according to a later genetic analysis. Strong co-occurrence of HLA alleles, especially DR and DQ, made assigning TCR associations to individual alleles difficult. Because counts were too low, roughly 16 rarely observed V segments, including chromosome 9 orphons, were excluded from the earlier analysis of a few hundred of the donors. Specific HLA alleles were associated with about 17,000 TCR beta sequences at a false discovery rate of 0.05 in a later analysis. A later analysis found that most CMV-associated TCR beta chains appeared HLA-restricted, with HLA associations seemingly driven largely by CMV exposure. In a later analysis, TCR association rates were found to vary across HLA loci, with the most associated TCRs seen for DRB1 alleles and the fewest for HLA-C alleles. A group of highly shared sequence variants was considered likely to be a technical artifact of the sequencing pipeline. In a later analysis, several top co-occurrence clusters were reported to appear linked to parvovirus B19, influenza, CMV and Epstein-Barr virus. Compared with equally common non-associated chains, HLA-associated TCR beta chains in a later analysis were more clonally expanded and had lower generation probabilities. Roughly uniform sequencing depth across donors was assumed in presence/absence analyses, although this assumption may not hold. The authors suggested that the approach could potentially be generalized to other disease states and immunological phenotypes. A further reported finding was that TCR beta sequences accurately predicted the HLA-A and HLA-B alleles for most subjects in the first cohort. Because some donors lacked HLA typing at each locus, the association tests relied only on the typed subset. Immune exposure information for the cohort was limited to CMV serostatus. An earlier analysis of around 600 of the donors showed that most TCR beta V segments appeared in productive rearrangements either about 90% or about 30% of the time, which broadly matched IMGT annotations. V-gene and J-gene trimming of TCR beta chains was associated with a missense DCLRE1C variant in a later genetic analysis, and the association was replicated in an independent cohort. Across donors, most TCR sequences were observed very rarely, whereas some public TCRs were present in many individuals. Correlated functional status among segregating V segments might reflect linkage disequilibrium, but an unknown experimental factor could not be ruled out. A total of fewer than 200 TCR beta chains were listed by the study as associated with cytomegalovirus.

Sequencing was done on a sample of PBMCs. This TCR derives from a female donor in good health and CMV-seronegative.

In nucleotides, the sequence is TGTGCCAGCAGCGTAGTGGTTGGAGTGGATACGCAGTATTTT. Translated, it reads CASSVVVGVDTQYF. The chain is made from TRBV9 and TRBJ2-3; confidence is insufficient to name the D gene. The CDR1 and CDR2 encoded by the germline V gene are SGDLS and YYNGEE. Between the V and J ends, shortened by 0 bases and 6 bases respectively, the junction contains 11 bases. The CDR3 sequence holds 14 residues, the cysteine and phenylalanine included. Only the CDR3 portion is preserved as DNA: 42 bases, with reading frame beginning at the first base.